This TCR beta chain was retrieved from a study of blood T cell repertoires in COVID-19 (dated by TCRdb to 2019 to 2021). About the investigation overall: Samples from collaborators originated in the United States, Italy and Spain and spanned both the acute and convalescent phases of COVID-19. A de-identified subject ID, COVID-19 status, age in years and sex were almost always included in the sample metadata. The samples were drawn from the first 160 participants of the ongoing ImmuneRACE study and from 950 to 1,500 subjects provided by 6 global collaborators. The prospective study material was composed of cDNA or gDNA derived from T cells, B-cell-depleted T cells, or PBMCs. The repertoires were released in a freely available public database meant as a resource for research on the immune response to SARS-CoV-2. Where available, HLA class I and class II types were taken from metadata supplied by the sample provider and were not determined by assay-based typing. Deeply sampled blood TCRbeta repertoires from subjects exposed to, actively infected with, or recovered from COVID-19 were included in the dataset.

TCRbeta CDR3 regions were amplified from genomic DNA using the immunoSEQ Assay, a bias-controlled multiplex PCR. The authors processed their data as follows. The number of nucleated cells in each sample was estimated by amplification of reference gene primers within the assay. To quantify the absolute abundance of each unique TCRbeta CDR3 rearrangement, sequence reads were collapsed and filtered. Productive Simpson clonality was computed per sample as the square root of Simpson's diversity index over productive rearrangements. TCRdb retrieved this table from immuneACCESS and kept in-frame rearrangements only. Not all clones are present; in checked studies, unresolved V genes account for under half, and no reason is known for the remainder. V and J calls and clone size are given by that table; D and trimming were obtained from the DNA. The sample table records 65,000 to 90,000 clones; approximately 88% of these occur just once. Of the sample, approximately 2.5% falls within the top ten clones.

With respect to this clone: Its antigen is unknown. Base qualities were left out, and no much larger clone turns up one base away.

As encoded in the germline V gene (reference sequence), CDR1 is MNHNY while CDR2 is SVGAGI. Trimming costs V 6 bases and J 4 bases, and their ends lie 7 bases apart. The CDR3 covers 12 residues, taking in both the cysteine and the phenylalanine. Only the CDR3 DNA is retained, 36 bases long and in frame from the first base. The collaborating institutions used their own protocols to collect whole blood in K2EDTA tubes. Collaborator samples were shipped for TCRbeta analysis as frozen whole blood, isolated PBMCs, or DNA extracted from either sample type. Results and caveats for the whole study, not just this receptor: Clinical and demographic metadata were provided uncurated, with the amount varying by source and participant.

Rearrangement joined TRBV6-6 to TRBJ1-3; there is no confident call for the D gene. The sequence was obtained from a man of 80 years or more with active or convalescent COVID-19. The sample comprised peripheral blood. The CDR3 is CASRTRGNTIYF. The sequenced DNA is TGTGCCAGCAGAACCCGGGGAAACACCATATATTTT.